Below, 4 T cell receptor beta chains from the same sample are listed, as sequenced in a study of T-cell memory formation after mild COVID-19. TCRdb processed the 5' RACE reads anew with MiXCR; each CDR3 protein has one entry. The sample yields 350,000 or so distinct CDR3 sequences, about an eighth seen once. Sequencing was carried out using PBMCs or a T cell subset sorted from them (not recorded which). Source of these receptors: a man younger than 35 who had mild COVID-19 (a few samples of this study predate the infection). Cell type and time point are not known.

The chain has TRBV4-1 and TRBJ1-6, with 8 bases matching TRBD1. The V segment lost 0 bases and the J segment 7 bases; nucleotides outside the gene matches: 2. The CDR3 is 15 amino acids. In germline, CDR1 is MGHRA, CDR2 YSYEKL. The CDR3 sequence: CASSQDTGGNSPLHF. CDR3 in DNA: TGCGCCAGCAGCCAAGATACAGGGGGGAATTCACCCCTCCACTTT.

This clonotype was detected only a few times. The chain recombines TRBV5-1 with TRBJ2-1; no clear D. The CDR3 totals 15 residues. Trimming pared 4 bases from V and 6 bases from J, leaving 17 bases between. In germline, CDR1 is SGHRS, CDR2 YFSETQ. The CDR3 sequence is CASSPAPGRSNEQFF. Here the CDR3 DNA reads TGCGCCAGCAGCCCGGCCCCCGGACGTAGCAATGAGCAGTTCTTC.

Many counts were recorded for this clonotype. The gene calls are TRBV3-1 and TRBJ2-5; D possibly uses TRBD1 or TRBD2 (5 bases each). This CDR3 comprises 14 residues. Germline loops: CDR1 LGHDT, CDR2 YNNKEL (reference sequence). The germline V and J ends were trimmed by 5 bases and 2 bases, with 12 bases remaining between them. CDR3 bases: TGTGCCAGCAGCGCCGGGACGCATCAAGAGACCCAGTACTTC. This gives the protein CASSAGTHQETQYF.

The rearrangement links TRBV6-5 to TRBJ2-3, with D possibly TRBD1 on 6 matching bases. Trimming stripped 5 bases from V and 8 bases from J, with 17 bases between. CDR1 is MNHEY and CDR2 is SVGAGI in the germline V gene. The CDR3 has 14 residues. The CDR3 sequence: CASSPTGPRGTQYF. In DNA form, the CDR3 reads TGTGCCAGCAGTCCGACAGGACCTCGGGGTACGCAGTATTTT.